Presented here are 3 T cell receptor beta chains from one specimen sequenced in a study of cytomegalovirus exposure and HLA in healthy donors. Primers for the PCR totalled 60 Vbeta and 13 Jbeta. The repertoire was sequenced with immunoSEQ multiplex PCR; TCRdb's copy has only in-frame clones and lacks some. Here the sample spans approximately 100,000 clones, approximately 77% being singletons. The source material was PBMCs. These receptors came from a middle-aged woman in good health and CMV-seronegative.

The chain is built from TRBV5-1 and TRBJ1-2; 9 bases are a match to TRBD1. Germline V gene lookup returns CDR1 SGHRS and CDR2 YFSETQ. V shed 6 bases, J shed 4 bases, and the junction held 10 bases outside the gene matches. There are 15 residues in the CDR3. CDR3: CASKEPGQGSYGYTF. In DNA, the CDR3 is TGCGCCAGCAAAGAGCCGGGACAGGGCTCCTATGGCTACACCTTC.

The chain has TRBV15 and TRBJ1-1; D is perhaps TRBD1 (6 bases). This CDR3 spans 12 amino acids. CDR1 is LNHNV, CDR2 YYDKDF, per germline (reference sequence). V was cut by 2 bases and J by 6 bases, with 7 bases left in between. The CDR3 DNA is TGTGCCACCAGCAGAACAGGGTCTGAAGCTTTCTTT. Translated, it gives CATSRTGSEAFF.

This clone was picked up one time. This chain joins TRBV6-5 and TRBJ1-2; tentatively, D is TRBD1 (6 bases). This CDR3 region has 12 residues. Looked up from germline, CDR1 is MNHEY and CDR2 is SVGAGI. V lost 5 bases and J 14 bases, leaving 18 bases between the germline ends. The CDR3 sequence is CASSRQDSWITF. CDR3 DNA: TGTGCCAGCAGTCGACAGGACTCTTGGATAACCTTC.